One sample yielded the 10 T cell receptor beta chains listed below, sequenced in a study of CD8 T cells in ankylosing spondylitis. In TCRdb, the 5' RACE reads were re-called with MiXCR into one record per CDR3 protein. In the table there are 300,000 to 350,000 distinct CDR3 sequences, 14% to 15% of which are singletons. Sequencing was done on a sample of blood, either unsorted or a sorted T cell fraction (not recorded which). The receptors here all came from a male donor with ankylosing spondylitis or in good health (not recorded which).

The V call is TRBV12-3 or TRBV12-4, the J call TRBJ2-7; 7 positions match TRBD2. The trim removed 6 bases at V and 3 bases at J, leaving 11 bases unmatched. The CDR3 spans 15 residues. The CDR3 nucleotides read TGTGCCAGCAGCTTGGTACTAGCGAGCCTCTACGAGCAGTACTTC. Translation gives CASSLVLASLYEQYF.

The gene calls are TRBV7-2 and TRBJ2-7; 8 positions agree with TRBD2. The germline CDR1 and CDR2 sequences are SGHTA and FQGNSA. The CDR3 consists of 16 residues. After removal of 5 bases from V and 4 bases from J, the junction contained 13 bases not matched to a gene. Here the CDR3 DNA reads TGTGCCAGCAGCACTTTTTTGGGCGGGGGGCCTTACGAGCAGTACTTC. It specifies CASSTFLGGGPYEQYF. The whole variable domain, filled in from reference TRBV7-2 and TRBJ2-7, reads GAGVSQSPSNKVTEKGKDVELRCDPISGHTALYWYRQSLGQGLEFLIYFQGNSAPDKSGLPSDRFSAERTGGSVSTLTIQRTQQEDSAVYLCASSTFLGGGPYEQYFGPGTRLTVT.

At least ten counts were recorded for this clonotype. The chain uses TRBV5-1 and TRBJ1-4; TRBD1 aligns across 11 bases. CDR3 length: 16 residues. The V segment lost 4 bases and the J segment 7 bases; nucleotides outside the gene matches: 9. From germline, CDR1 is SGHRS and CDR2 YFSETQ. CDR3 sequence: CASSRAPGTGGEKLFF. In nucleotides, the CDR3 is TGCGCCAGCAGCCGCGCGCCCGGGACAGGGGGTGAAAAACTGTTTTTT.

The chain employs TRBV20-1 and TRBJ2-1; TRBD1 matches at 10 bases. V shed 2 bases and J 7 bases; nucleotides not matched to a gene: 8. The CDR3 is made up of 15 amino acids. The germline V gene encodes CDR1 DFQATT and CDR2 SNEGSKA (reference sequence). The CDR3 DNA reads TGCAGTGCTAGAACCCGGGACAGGGGCCTGAATGAGCAGTTCTTC. Its protein is CSARTRDRGLNEQFF.

This chain joins TRBV6-1 and TRBJ2-5; D unresolved. The germline gives CDR1 MNHNS, CDR2 SASEGT. V lost 2 bases and J 4 bases, leaving 14 bases between the germline ends. The CDR3 loop spans 15 amino acids. Written as DNA, the CDR3 is TGTGCCAGCAGTGAACGAGCCCACCGGACAGAGACCCAGTACTTC. Translation: CASSERAHRTETQYF.

The chain employs TRBV7-8 and TRBJ1-1; weak D call: TRBD1 (5 bases). With 4 bases removed from V and 0 bases from J, the gap between germline ends came to 12 bases. This CDR3 contains 15 residues. From germline, CDR1 is SGHVS and CDR2 FQNEAQ. The CDR3 coding sequence is TGTGCCAGCAGCTCAATTCGGGGCGTGAACACTGAAGCTTTCTTT. Protein product: CASSSIRGVNTEAFF.

This clonotype was counted between two and nine times. In DNA form, the CDR3 reads TGCGCCAGCAGCCAAGCCGGACAGGGGGCGGATGGCTACACCTTC. It yields the protein CASSQAGQGADGYTF. This sequence joins TRBV4-1 and TRBJ1-2; 11 positions match TRBD1. Germline CDR1 MGHRA, CDR2 YSYEKL. The CDR3 is made up of 15 amino acids. V was clipped by 1 base and J by 6 bases; unmatched bases: 4.

The chain has TRBV12-3 or TRBV12-4 and TRBJ2-5, with 9 nucleotides matching TRBD2. With V trimmed by 4 bases and J by 5 bases, 8 bases remained unmatched. The CDR3 contains 15 residues. CDR3 nucleotides: TGTGCCAGCAGTTCCGATGGCACTAGCGGGGAGACCCAGTACTTC. It specifies CASSSDGTSGETQYF.

In its sample, this clonotype was seen a few times. J is TRBJ1-5 and V is TRBV20-1; D not certain. Deletions cut 2 bases from V and 3 bases from J, with 14 bases between. The CDR3 length is 15 residues. Germline V lookup: CDR1 DFQATT, CDR2 SNEGSKA (reference sequence). CDR3 amino acids: CSARSGPGVNQPQHF. The DNA of the CDR3 is TGCAGTGCTAGAAGCGGGCCGGGTGTCAATCAGCCCCAGCATTTT.

The CDR3 reads CASSFREHSPLHF. The CDR3 nucleotides are TGTGCCAGCAGTTTTAGGGAGCATTCACCCCTCCACTTT. The chain joins TRBV12-3 or TRBV12-4 to TRBJ1-6; the D is unclear. The CDR3 is 13 residues long. Trimming removed 3 bases from V and 8 bases from J, with 8 bases in between.